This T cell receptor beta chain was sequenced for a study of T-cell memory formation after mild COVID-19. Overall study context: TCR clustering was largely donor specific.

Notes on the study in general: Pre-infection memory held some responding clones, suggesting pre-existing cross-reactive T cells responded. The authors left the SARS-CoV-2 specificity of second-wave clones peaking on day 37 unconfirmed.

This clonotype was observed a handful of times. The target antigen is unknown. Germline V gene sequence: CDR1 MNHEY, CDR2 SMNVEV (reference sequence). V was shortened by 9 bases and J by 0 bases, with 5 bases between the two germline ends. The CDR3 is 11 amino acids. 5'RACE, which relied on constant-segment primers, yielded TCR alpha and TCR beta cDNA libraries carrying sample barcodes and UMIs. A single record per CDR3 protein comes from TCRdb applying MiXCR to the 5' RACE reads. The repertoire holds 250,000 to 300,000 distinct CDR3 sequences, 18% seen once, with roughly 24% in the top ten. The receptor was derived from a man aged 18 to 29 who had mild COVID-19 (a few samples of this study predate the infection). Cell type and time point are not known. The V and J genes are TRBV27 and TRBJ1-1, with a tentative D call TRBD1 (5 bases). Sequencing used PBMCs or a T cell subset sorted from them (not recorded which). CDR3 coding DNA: TGTGCCAGGACAGTGAACACTGAAGCTTTCTTT. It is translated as CARTVNTEAFF.